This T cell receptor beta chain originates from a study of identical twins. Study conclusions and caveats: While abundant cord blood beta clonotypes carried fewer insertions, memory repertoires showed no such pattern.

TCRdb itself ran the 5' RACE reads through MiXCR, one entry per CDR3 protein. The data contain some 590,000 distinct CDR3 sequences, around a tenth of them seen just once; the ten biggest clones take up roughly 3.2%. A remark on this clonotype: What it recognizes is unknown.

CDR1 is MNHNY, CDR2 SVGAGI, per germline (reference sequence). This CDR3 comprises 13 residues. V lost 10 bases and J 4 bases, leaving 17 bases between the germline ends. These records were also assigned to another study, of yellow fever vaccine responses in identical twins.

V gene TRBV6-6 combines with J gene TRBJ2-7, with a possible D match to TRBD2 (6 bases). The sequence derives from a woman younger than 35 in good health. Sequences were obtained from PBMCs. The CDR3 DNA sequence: TGTGCCACCCTCGGCGGGGCGACGTACGAGCAGTACTTC. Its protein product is CATLGGATYEQYF.